This T cell receptor beta chain was found in a study of early T cells in non-severe SARS-CoV-2 infection (TCRdb year 2021). Notes on the research overall: Bulk RNA from unsorted whole blood was used for TCR sequencing, so alpha and beta chains could not be paired. Here is what the overall study found, with its caveats: VDJdb matching was skewed toward anti-spike CD8 responses and likely underestimated virus-specific expansions, missing private and CD4 specificities.

The library relied on 5' RACE. The instrument given in TCRdb is NextSeq 500. The TCR library protocol attached unique molecular identifiers to individual cDNA molecules to correct for sequencing error and PCR bias. Both TCR alpha and beta chains were sequenced, and tight co-correlation was observed between alpha and beta sequence abundances in each sample. In the authors' own workflow: Decombinator V4 was used to annotate the V gene, J gene and CDR3 of the TCR sequences. Expanded TCRs were defined as changing significantly between any two time points under a Poisson model with p below 0.0001. TCR abundances were normalised to the total number of TCRs sequenced in each sample and reported as counts per million. MAIT TCRs were defined by TRAV1-2 paired with TRAJ12, TRAJ20 or TRAJ33, and iNKT TCRs by TRAV10 paired with TRAJ18. A search of VDJdb, accessed on 1 November 2021, was run for TCRs annotated to CMV, EBV and SARS-CoV-2, with TCRs annotated for multiple antigens excluded. Using fastp trimming at Q25 and MiXCR clonotype assembly, TCRdb reanalyzed the public sequencing data and kept in-frame beta chains. A single entry per CDR3 protein holds the most common genes and DNA from its merged rows. The V and J calls come from TCRdb's annotation, not from the publication. The sample has fewer than 65,000 distinct CDR3 sequences on record, 8.5% to 12% of them singletons. About 5% of the sample is taken by the ten largest.

A case-control design nested within a healthcare worker cohort in London, UK, was used, with weekly nasopharyngeal swab PCR tests and blood sampling performed. Healthcare workers were enrolled in the week of the UK lockdown, from 23 to 31 March 2020, and were followed every week for up to about 15 weeks. The CDR3 measures 17 amino acids from cysteine to phenylalanine. Solely the CDR3 DNA is kept, with 51 bases framed from the first base. The germline V gene yields KGHSH for CDR1 and LQKENI for CDR2. Cut back by 1 base and 3 bases, the V and J ends lie 18 bases apart. This clonotype was seen only a few times. This receptor's antigen is unknown. Nothing much larger sits one base from this clone, and base qualities are not available.

This sequence originates from an adult who was a healthcare worker with PCR-confirmed SARS-CoV-2 infection or an uninfected control (not recorded which). This chain is built from TRBV18 and TRBJ1-2; the D gene is perhaps TRBD1, on 5 matching bases. The sequencing input was whole blood. The DNA sequence follows: TGTGCCAGCTCACCACTTGGGGCCGGCGTATCTGACTATGGCTACACCTTC. This sequence encodes CASSPLGAGVSDYGYTF.